This T cell receptor beta chain was captured by sequencing in a study of regulatory T cells in long-lasting Graves disease. This clonotype came up a few times. Its cognate antigen is unknown. Germline V lookup: CDR1 SGHRS, CDR2 YFSETQ. This CDR3 spans 15 amino acids. J gave up 0 bases and V 4 bases, and 5 bases lay outside the gene matches. Sequencing libraries for TCR beta were prepared with iRepertoire HTBI primers and Arm-PCR of CDR3 regions. TCRdb re-derived calls from the multiplex PCR reads in MiXCR, one entry per CDR3 protein. Here the sample spans about 290,000 distinct CDR3 sequences, around 23% being singletons. Time point defined: persistent/refractory GD, antithyroid drugs over 5 years with positive TRAb. Extracted RNA from PBMCs served as the source of the TCR library. Under American Thyroid Association guidelines, Graves' disease was diagnosed. The study, taken as a whole, reports: The sample size was small, and this may have reduced accuracy. Among samples with persistent disease, TRBV28, TRBJ1-2 and TRBJ2-5 were favored.

The material was peripheral blood mononuclear cells (PBMCs), obtained when the disease was refractory, from a patient treated with antithyroid drugs. The V and J genes are TRBV5-1 and TRBJ2-3; TRBD2 agrees at 7 bases. The origin of this receptor is a female donor with Graves disease. The CDR3: CASSPSGASTDTQYF. In DNA, the CDR3 is TGCGCCAGCAGCCCCAGCGGGGCTAGCACAGATACGCAGTATTTT.